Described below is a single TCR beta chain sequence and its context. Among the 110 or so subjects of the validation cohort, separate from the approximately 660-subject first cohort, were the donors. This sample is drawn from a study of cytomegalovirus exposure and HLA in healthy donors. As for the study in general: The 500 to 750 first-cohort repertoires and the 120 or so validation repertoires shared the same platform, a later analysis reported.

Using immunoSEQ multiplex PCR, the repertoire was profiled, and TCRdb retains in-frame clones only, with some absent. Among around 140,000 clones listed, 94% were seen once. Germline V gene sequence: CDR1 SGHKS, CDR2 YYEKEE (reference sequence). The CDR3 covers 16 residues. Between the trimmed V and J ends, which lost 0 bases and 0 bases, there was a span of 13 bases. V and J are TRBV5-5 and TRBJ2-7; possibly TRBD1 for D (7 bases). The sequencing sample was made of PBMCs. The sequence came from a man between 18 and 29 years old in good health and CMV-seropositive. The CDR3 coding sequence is TGTGCCAGCAGCTTGGTCGGGGGACAGAGCTCCTACGAGCAGTACTTC. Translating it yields CASSLVGGQSSYEQYF.